There are many counts of the clone carrying this TCR beta chain. The antigen is unknown. These data belong to a study of naive and memory T cell subsets. Two oligonucleotides, mixed equimolar, formed the beta constant-region primer covering TRBC1 and TRBC2. A 12-nucleotide UMI and the SP2 primer were added to the cDNA 3' end by oligonucleotide ligation. TCRdb re-analysed the UMI-ligation and nested PCR reads in MiXCR, keeping a single row per CDR3 protein. The sample yields tens of thousands of distinct CDR3 sequences, about 6.5% seen once. V shed 0 bases and J shed 6 bases, with 7 bases lying between them. The CDR3 has 14 residues. From germline, CDR1 is SGHRS and CDR2 YFSETQ. Study observations and caveats: TCR counts from RNA may reflect activation-linked expression changes.

V and J are TRBV5-1 and TRBJ1-6; D unclear. The sequencing sample was made of central memory CD4+ T cells from blood. The sequence came from a human donor in good health. CDR3: CASSLDQLNSPLHF. As DNA, the CDR3 is TGCGCCAGCAGCTTGGATCAGCTTAATTCACCCCTCCACTTT. Full variable domain (missing parts from reference TRBV5-1 and TRBJ1-6): KAGVTQTPRYLIKTRGQQVTLSCSPISGHRSVSWYQQTPGQGLQFLFEYFSETQRNKGNFPGRFSGRQFSNSRSEMNVSTLELGDSALYLCASSLDQLNSPLHFGNGTRLTVT.